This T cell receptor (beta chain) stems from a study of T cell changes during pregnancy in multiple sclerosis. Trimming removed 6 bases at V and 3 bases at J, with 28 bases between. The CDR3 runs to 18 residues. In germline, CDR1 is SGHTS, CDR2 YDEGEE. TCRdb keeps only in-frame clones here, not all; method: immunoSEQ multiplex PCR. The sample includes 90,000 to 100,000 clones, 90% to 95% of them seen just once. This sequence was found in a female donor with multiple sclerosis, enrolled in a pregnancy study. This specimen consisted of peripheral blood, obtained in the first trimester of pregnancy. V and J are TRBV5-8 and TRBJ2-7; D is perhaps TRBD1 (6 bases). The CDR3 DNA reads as TGTGCCAGCACCCCACGGAGGACACACACAGGGACGGGCTACGAGCAGTACTTC. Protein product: CASTPRRTHTGTGYEQYF.